This TCR beta chain was retrieved from a study of CD8+CD57+ T cells in acquired aplastic anemia. The overall study: Isolated CD4+ and CD8+ cells, once sorted, yielded DNA averaging around 3 ug.

Profiling of TCR beta VDJ combinations and CDR3 sequences used genomic DNA as template. TCRdb passed the reads through MiXCR, listing each CDR3 protein once. The sample includes approximately 160,000 distinct CDR3 sequences, over 40% of them seen just once. Only patients with CD8+CD57+ cell expansion on flow cytometry were chosen for sequencing. Trimming took 1 base from V and 4 from J, leaving 10 bases between them. This CDR3 has 13 amino acids. CDR1 and CDR2 from the germline V gene are DFQATT and SNEGSKA (reference sequence). V and J are TRBV20-1 and TRBJ1-2; no reliable D call. This clonotype originated in a human donor with aplastic anemia. The specimen sequenced was sorted CD4+, CD8+, or CD8+CD57+ T cells (not recorded which) from PBMCs. The CDR3 region has the DNA TGCAGTGCTAGAGGGACGGAAAGCTATGGCTACACCTTC. Protein product: CSARGTESYGYTF.